This record concerns one TCR beta chain sequence. Its target is unknown. The data were produced by immunoSEQ multiplex PCR, yet TCRdb's version contains in-frame clones alone and is incomplete. The sample has 5,000 to 6,500 clones; 35% are singletons. This sample is drawn from a study of CXCR4 blockade with PD-1 therapy in pancreatic cancer. Patients who provided the archived tumor blocks had not received neoadjuvant therapy before surgery. Overall study findings and caveats: More frequent amino acid clones had more nucleotide rearrangements, suggesting convergent selection. Without paired alpha-beta data, shared specificity of dominant clones is unconfirmed. Tumors were clonally expanded, mean approximately 0.14 versus 0.053 in healthy blood.

The V gene's germline CDR1 is SGHVT and CDR2 SQSDAQ. This CDR3 is 13 amino acids long. The V end was cut by 6 bases, the J end by 7 bases, with 13 bases between. The genes are TRBV7-4 and TRBJ2-1, with no clear D. Material for sequencing was tumor tissue. The clonotype comes from a human donor with pancreatic ductal adenocarcinoma. The DNA of the CDR3 is TGTGCCAGCAGGTCGGGTTCGAGGAATGAGCAGTTCTTC. Translated, it gives CASRSGSRNEQFF.